This TCR beta chain was sequenced during a study of cytomegalovirus exposure and HLA in healthy donors. The PCR made use of 60 Vbeta and 13 Jbeta primers. Here immunoSEQ multiplex PCR was the method, and the copy in TCRdb shows in-frame clones only, minus some. The sample holds some 190,000 clones, roughly a tenth seen once. This clone has a handful of counts. Its antigen remains unknown. All donors participated as healthy donors of bone marrow. Findings of the study overall: Across donors, sequencing depth was assumed by presence/absence analyses to be roughly uniform. Later analysis showed most CMV-associated TCR beta chains appearing HLA-restricted.

V was pared by 0 bases and J by 2 bases, with 1 base of the junction left unmatched. Germline CDR1 SGHVS, CDR2 FQNEAQ. The CDR3 is made up of 14 amino acids. This sequence was found in a young woman in good health and CMV-seropositive. Sequenced input: PBMCs. The chain couples TRBV7-8 to TRBJ2-7, with TRBD2 matching 7 bases. The CDR3 region is CASSLAGGPYEQYF. The CDR3 DNA follows: TGTGCCAGCAGCTTAGCGGGAGGGCCCTACGAGCAGTACTTC.